The rows below give T cell receptor beta chains drawn from one sample of a study of T cell repertoires in cytomegalovirus infection. Each CDR3 protein gets one entry after TCRdb re-called the reads with MiXCR. This sample has 830,000 or so distinct CDR3 sequences, with approximately 32% found just once. These receptors' antigens are unknown. Specimen: cultured CD8+ T cells from PBMCs, collected from culture after CMV antigen stimulation. The receptors were gathered from a human donor in good health (CMV status not recorded). Some clones in this sample may be carry-over from other donors' samples. Both conserved end residues are part of each CDR3. The D gene is left open where the match is weak. Clone size is not always given. Where it is, it says once, few, many or a class for expanded clones.

D gene	V gene	clone size	J gene	CDR3 protein	CDR3 DNA
TRBD1	TRBV20-1	.	TRBJ1-1	CSAGGQGASRANTEAFF	TGCAGTGCTGGCGGACAGGGGGCATCCCGTGCGAACACTGAAGCTTTCTTT
TRBD1	TRBV10-3	.	TRBJ2-7	CAIVGTDYEQYF	TGTGCCATCGTAGGGACAGACTACGAGCAGTACTTC
TRBD2	TRBV19	few	TRBJ2-5	CASSIQRGGQETQYF	TGTGCCAGTAGTATCCAGCGGGGAGGCCAAGAGACCCAGTACTTC
.	TRBV24-1	.	TRBJ2-7	CATSDSGEEQYF	TGTGCCACCAGTGATTCAGGGGAGGAGCAGTACTTC
.	TRBV6-2/TRBV6-3	.	TRBJ2-1	CASSYGGRVNNEQFF	TGTGCCAGCAGTTACGGGGGGCGGGTAAACAATGAGCAGTTCTTC
.	TRBV3-1	few	TRBJ1-1	CASSQGGEEAFF	TGTGCCAGCAGCCAAGGGGGAGAAGAAGCTTTCTTT
TRBD1	TRBV5-4	.	TRBJ2-1	CASSSRGRRLYEQFF	TGTGCCAGCAGCTCAAGGGGGCGAAGGTTATATGAGCAGTTCTTC
TRBD1	TRBV12-3/TRBV12-4	many	TRBJ1-1	CASSPETGVDTEAFF	TGTGCCAGCAGTCCAGAGACAGGGGTGGACACTGAAGCTTTCTTT
.	TRBV7-9	.	TRBJ1-1	CASSFPGAGEAFF	TGTGCCAGCAGTTTCCCGGGGGCAGGTGAAGCTTTCTTT
TRBD1	TRBV7-2	few	TRBJ1-2	CASSLTPGQGESYGYTF	TGTGCCAGCAGCTTAACCCCGGGGCAGGGGGAGAGCTATGGCTACACCTTC
.	TRBV12-3/TRBV12-4	.	TRBJ2-1	CASRRLGVNEQFF	TGTGCCAGCAGACGCCTAGGGGTGAATGAGCAGTTCTTC
.	TRBV6-1	many	TRBJ1-1	CASSDPRDGTEAFF	TGTGCCAGCAGTGACCCCCGGGACGGAACTGAAGCTTTCTTT
.	TRBV27	once	TRBJ2-1	CASSLSPLAIAVRGSYNEQFF	TGTGCCAGCAGTTTATCGCCCTTGGCGATTGCAGTTCGGGGCTCCTACAATGAGCAGTTCTTC
.	TRBV10-2	.	TRBJ1-1	CASSESQWTEAFF	TGCGCCAGCAGTGAGTCACAGTGGACTGAAGCTTTCTTT
.	TRBV7-6	few	TRBJ2-5	CASSPLQGLETQYF	TGTGCTAGCAGCCCCTTACAGGGTTTAGAGACCCAGTACTTC
TRBD1	TRBV19	few	TRBJ1-2	CASSFGQGASRLIGYGYTF	TGTGCCAGTAGTTTCGGACAGGGGGCGTCGAGACTTATAGGATATGGCTACACCTTC
TRBD1	TRBV11-1	many	TRBJ2-2	CASSRDRGYIANTGELFF	TGTGCCAGCAGCCGGGACAGGGGCTATATTGCGAACACCGGGGAGCTGTTTTTT
.	TRBV4-1	few	TRBJ2-7	CASSQAGGAYEQYF	TGCGCCAGCAGCCAGGCCGGGGGTGCCTACGAGCAGTACTTC
TRBD1	TRBV9	.	TRBJ2-3	CASSVGDRVFTDTQYF	TGTGCCAGCAGCGTCGGGGACAGGGTGTTCACAGATACGCAGTATTTT
TRBD1	TRBV7-3	many	TRBJ1-5	CASSLRAGGEIYQPQHF	TGTGCCAGCAGCTTAAGGGCAGGGGGCGAGATATATCAGCCCCAGCATTTT
.	TRBV7-6	many	TRBJ2-3	CASSFPGSSTDTQYF	TGTGCCAGCAGCTTCCCCGGCAGCAGCACAGATACGCAGTATTTT
TRBD1	TRBV6-6	.	TRBJ1-4	CASSYQGQGATDEKLFF	TGTGCCAGCAGTTACCAGGGACAGGGCGCGACGGATGAAAAACTGTTTTTT
.	TRBV12-3/TRBV12-4	many	TRBJ2-1	CASSPPGRSYNEQFF	TGTGCCAGCAGTCCACCTGGGAGGTCCTACAATGAGCAGTTCTTC
.	TRBV24-1	.	TRBJ2-1	CATSGRSLGDEQFF	TGTGCCACCAGTGGAAGAAGCTTGGGCGATGAGCAGTTCTTC
.	TRBV19	.	TRBJ1-5	CASSMYTGDNQPQHF	TGTGCCAGTAGTATGTACACAGGTGATAATCAGCCCCAGCATTTT
TRBD2	TRBV7-9	.	TRBJ2-5	CASNPPRGEVRTQYF	TGTGCCAGCAACCCCCCTCGGGGGGAGGTGCGGACCCAGTACTTC
.	TRBV7-2	many	TRBJ2-5	CASSPFYGGFEETQYF	TGTGCCAGCAGCCCTTTTTACGGGGGATTCGAAGAGACCCAGTACTTC
TRBD1	TRBV28	.	TRBJ2-6	CASSLTTGVGANVLTF	TGTGCCAGCAGCCTAACGACAGGGGTTGGGGCCAACGTCCTGACTTTC
.	TRBV6-8	few	TRBJ2-2	CASSPMGTGELFF	TGTGCCAGCAGCCCAATGGGGACCGGGGAGCTGTTTTTT
.	TRBV28	few	TRBJ1-3	CASSLWRSSGNTIYF	TGTGCCAGCAGTTTATGGAGGAGCTCTGGAAACACCATATATTTT
.	TRBV12-3/TRBV12-4	.	TRBJ1-6	CASSLRFKVERARSPLHF	TGTGCCAGCAGTTTACGTTTTAAGGTCGAGCGGGCTCGGTCACCCCTCCACTTT
.	TRBV4-2	few	TRBJ1-1	CASSQDGEGGTEAFF	TGTGCCAGCAGCCAAGATGGGGAAGGAGGCACTGAAGCTTTCTTT
TRBD1	TRBV6-1	.	TRBJ2-2	CASSQSGTGIMDSTGELFF	TGTGCCAGCAGTCAATCCGGGACAGGAATTATGGATAGCACCGGGGAGCTGTTTTTT
.	TRBV29-1	few	TRBJ1-2	CSVGTPGRNYGYTF	TGCAGCGTTGGGACGCCGGGGAGAAACTATGGCTACACCTTC
TRBD1	TRBV7-9	few	TRBJ1-2	CASSFAGQWDGYTF	TGTGCCAGCAGCTTTGCGGGACAGTGGGATGGCTACACCTTC
.	TRBV19	.	TRBJ1-2	CASRDFWGYTF	TGTGCCAGTAGGGATTTTTGGGGCTACACCTTC
TRBD1	TRBV19	.	TRBJ2-2	CASSLTGITGELFF	TGTGCCAGTAGTTTGACAGGGATCACCGGGGAGCTGTTTTTT
.	TRBV7-8	many	TRBJ2-5	CASSLSPGYQETQYF	TGTGCCAGCAGCTTAAGCCCGGGGTACCAAGAGACCCAGTACTTC
.	TRBV4-1	.	TRBJ1-2	CASSQLNSPNYGYTF	TGTGCCAGCAGCCAATTGAACAGTCCCAACTATGGCTACACCTTC
TRBD1	TRBV5-6	many	TRBJ1-2	CASSDTGGAWGYTF	TGTGCCAGCAGCGATACAGGGGGCGCTTGGGGCTACACCTTC
.	TRBV2	.	TRBJ1-2	CASRTDIYGYTF	TGTGCCAGCAGAACGGACATTTATGGCTACACCTTC
.	TRBV12-3/TRBV12-4	many	TRBJ1-1	CASSLVRGFTEAFF	TGTGCCAGCAGTTTAGTACGGGGTTTCACTGAAGCTTTCTTT
.	TRBV4-1	.	TRBJ1-2	CASSQDWTASGLF	TGCGCCAGCAGCCAAGATTGGACAGCCAGCGGGCTCTTC
.	TRBV6-6	.	TRBJ2-2	CASSYVGGYTGELFF	TGTGCCAGCAGTTACGTCGGGGGTTACACCGGGGAGCTGTTTTTT
.	TRBV4-1	.	TRBJ2-7	CASSQDAPGLVYEQYF	TGCGCCAGCAGCCAAGATGCGCCAGGGCTGGTCTACGAGCAGTACTTC
.	TRBV27	.	TRBJ2-1	CASSLSSYSLEEQFF	TGTGCCAGCAGTTTATCTTCCTATTCCTTGGAGGAGCAGTTCTTC
TRBD2	TRBV4-1	.	TRBJ2-2	CASSQRGGLNSGELFF	TGCGCCAGCAGCCAGCGGGGGGGCCTTAATAGCGGGGAGCTGTTTTTT
TRBD2	TRBV4-1	.	TRBJ2-7	CASSQDGGSGGLSYEQYF	TGCGCCAGCAGCCAAGATGGGGGTAGCGGGGGCCTCTCCTACGAGCAGTACTTC
.	TRBV10-3	few	TRBJ2-2	CAIGDRSGLGNTGELFF	TGTGCCATCGGGGACAGGTCGGGACTAGGGAACACCGGGGAGCTGTTTTTT
.	TRBV7-9	few	TRBJ1-4	CASSSPGTYEKLFF	TGTGCCAGCAGCTCCCCCGGGACATACGAAAAACTGTTTTTT
.	TRBV12-3/TRBV12-4	.	TRBJ2-3	CASRSASGPDTQYF	TGTGCCAGCAGATCTGCCTCAGGGCCAGATACGCAGTATTTT
TRBD2	TRBV28	.	TRBJ2-1	CASSPLFGAGKFF	TGTGCCAGCAGTCCCCTCTTTGGAGCGGGGAAGTTCTTC
TRBD1	TRBV24-1	few	TRBJ2-3	CATMGQGRTDTQYF	TGTGCCACAATGGGACAGGGGAGGACAGATACGCAGTATTTT